A selection of T cell receptor beta chains follows, all from one sample in a study of shared clonotypes between healthy human individuals. This table comes from immunoSEQ multiplex PCR, and its TCRdb copy is limited to in-frame clones, with some not included. This sample yields more than 2 million clones, of which 90% to 95% are seen a single time; about 1.6% belongs to the top ten. Sequencing was carried out using naive CD8+ T cells from PBMCs. Source of these receptors: a man younger than 35 in good health. Some clones in this sample may be carry-over from other donors' samples. Each CDR3 is given without its conserved first and last residue. The size of a clone is reported for some rows only, either as once, few or many, or as a class for expanded clones.

TRBJ1-2,TRBV11-2,-,ASSVTQGGGYT
TRBJ2-1,TRBV7-9,once,ASSLVAYEQF
TRBJ2-7,TRBV4-1,few,ASSQARGEQY
TRBJ1-6,TRBV28,-,ASSLNPGNSPLH
TRBJ2-7,TRBV7-9,-,ASSFERGTGIPEQY
TRBJ2-1,TRBV29-1,-,SVDRGGRSPNNEQF
TRBJ2-1,TRBV2,once,ASSDGWSSYNEQF
TRBJ2-7,TRBV7-6,-,ASSVGTGTYEQY
TRBJ2-7,TRBV29-1,few,SVIRDEQY
TRBJ1-1,TRBV19,-,ASIRTGAMNTEAF
TRBJ2-7,TRBV7-8,-,ASSLGEKGRSYEQY
TRBJ2-1,TRBV5-1,-,ASSLGVNEQF
TRBJ2-7,TRBV4-3,-,ASSQHLADSSYEQY
TRBJ1-2,TRBV10-3,-,AISETRTGDNYGYT
TRBJ2-2,TRBV7-9,-,ASSPKDSMRELF
TRBJ1-5,TRBV10-1,-,ASSESGERSGQPQH
TRBJ2-3,TRBV28,-,ASRTGTGIWDTQY
TRBJ2-3,TRBV19,-,ASSPGTSGSSDTQY
TRBJ2-7,TRBV5-6,-,ASSLGPPYEQY
TRBJ2-7,TRBV6-5,-,ASSYASGTLLYEQY
TRBJ2-3,TRBV28,-,ASSSYTYSTGTGGGTDTQY
TRBJ1-1,TRBV28,-,ASSASTEAF
TRBJ2-5,TRBV7-7,-,ASSLAFSSTPGTQY
TRBJ2-7,TRBV18,once,ASSTTAGQKNLREQY
TRBJ2-3,TRBV7-9,-,ASRPLVGQTSTDTQY
TRBJ2-1,TRBV27,-,ASSPGTSGINEQF
TRBJ2-7,TRBV4-1,-,ASSHAPTYEQY
TRBJ2-1,TRBV7-9,-,ASSHSRGGVYNEQF
TRBJ2-7,TRBV6-5,-,ASSYRASGGYEQY
TRBJ1-1,TRBV5-4,-,ASSLVGRRAF
TRBJ1-2,TRBV27,-,ASSSYRGPDYGYT
TRBJ2-3,TRBV4-3,-,ASSQGEEGPGTDTQY
TRBJ2-7,TRBV4-1,-,ASSQGLAGPEQY
TRBJ2-7,TRBV6-1,-,ASSLTTGMAYEQY
TRBJ2-1,TRBV15,-,ATRGDGGYNEQF
TRBJ1-2,TRBV27,-,ASRARDGGYT
TRBJ2-1,TRBV4-2,-,ASSPGLAAAQF
TRBJ1-3,TRBV28,once,ASSLTGRNTIY
TRBJ2-7,TRBV11-2,-,ASSLGGISQLDEQY
TRBJ2-7,TRBV4-1,-,ASSQEGGQGAYEQY
TRBJ2-7,TRBV6-1,-,ASRQTGGLYEQY
TRBJ1-3,TRBV28,-,ASSFMGNTIY
TRBJ2-2,TRBV4-1,-,ASSQPPRDRLTGELF
TRBJ1-5,TRBV19,-,ASRVDRRRNQPQH
TRBJ1-2,TRBV9,once,ASSLTTGTSNGYT
TRBJ2-2,TRBV28,once,ASSQTGGGGELF
TRBJ1-2,TRBV7-9,-,ASSLVPGQGDGYT